The 22 T cell receptor beta chains below come from one sample, sequenced in a study of technical replicates of blood from a few donors. Method: immunoSEQ multiplex PCR; TCRdb's copy keeps in-frame clones and lacks some. The sample lists 53,000 or so clones; 86% were seen once. Sequencing used PBMCs. Every receptor here comes from a human donor in good health. Some clones in this sample may be carry-over from other donors' samples.

This chain links TRBV6-1 with TRBJ1-3, with 7 positions matching TRBD1. Germline V lookup: CDR1 MNHNS, CDR2 SASEGT. CDR3 size: 16 residues. Germline trimming cut 0 bases from V and 0 bases from J; bases unmatched to any gene: 2. The CDR3 DNA is TGTGCCAGCAGTGAAGCGTCAGGGGGCTCTGGAAACACCATATATTTT. Its protein product is CASSEASGGSGNTIYF.

The chain combines TRBV30 with TRBJ1-1; no definite D call. Trimming took off 0 bases at V and 4 bases at J, with 12 bases between the two ends. Per germline, CDR1 GTSNPN and CDR2 SVGIG (reference sequence). This CDR3 has 14 amino acids. Written as DNA, the CDR3 is TGTGCCTGGAGTGTGCGGGGTTCGACCACTGAAGCTTTCTTT. This codes for CAWSVRGSTTEAFF.

V usage is TRBV30 and J usage is TRBJ2-3, with 9 bases matching TRBD2. Germline V gene data show CDR1 as GTSNPN and CDR2 as SVGIG (reference sequence). There are 17 residues in the CDR3. The ends lost 0 bases at V and 3 bases at J; junction bases unmatched: 10. The CDR3 nucleotides are TGTGCCTGGAGTGTACGCGTTGTTAGCGGGAGAACAGATACGCAGTATTTT. Its translation is CAWSVRVVSGRTDTQYF.

DNA of the CDR3: TGTGCCAGCGCGAGCGGGACCTCCTACAATGAGCAGTTCTTC. It codes for CASASGTSYNEQFF. This sequence joins TRBV7-8 and TRBJ2-1; 7 nucleotides line up with TRBD2. This CDR3 contains 14 residues. Germline V CDR1 and CDR2: SGHVS, FQNEAQ. Germline trimming cut 8 bases from V and 0 bases from J; bases unmatched to any gene: 4.

V usage is TRBV5-1 and J usage is TRBJ2-5, with D possibly matching TRBD2 (5 bases). This CDR3 spans 13 amino acids. The germline V and J ends were trimmed by 4 bases and 1 base, with 8 bases remaining between them. CDR1 SGHRS and CDR2 YFSETQ come from the germline V gene. This chain's CDR3 is CASSGAVQETQYF. CDR3 nucleotides: TGCGCCAGCAGCGGAGCGGTCCAAGAGACCCAGTACTTC.

The genes are TRBV7-9 and TRBJ2-1, with TRBD1 matching 7 bases. The CDR3 consists of 15 residues. The ends lost 4 bases at V and 2 bases at J; junction bases unmatched: 5. CDR1 and CDR2 from the germline V gene are SEHNR and FQNEAQ (reference sequence). CDR3 loop: CASSSGQLAYNEQFF. The CDR3 DNA is TGTGCCAGCAGCTCGGGACAGCTGGCCTACAATGAGCAGTTCTTC.

This clone was detected only a few times. The CDR3 loop is CASSSPRGGGTDTQYF. The CDR3 DNA reads as TGTGCCAGCAGCTCTCCCCGCGGGGGGGGCACAGATACGCAGTATTTT. The J gene is TRBJ2-3, the V gene TRBV7-9; 9 positions match TRBD2. After removal of 4 bases from V and 1 base from J, the junction contained 6 bases not matched to a gene. Germline CDR1 reads SEHNR; CDR2 reads FQNEAQ (reference sequence). CDR3 length equals 16 residues. Looking up the rest from reference TRBV7-9 and TRBJ2-3 gives the full variable domain: DTGVSQNPRHKITKRGQNVTFRCDPISEHNRLYWYRQTLGQGPEFLTYFQNEAQLEKSRLLSDRFSAERPKGSFSTLEIQRTEQGDSAMYLCASSSPRGGGTDTQYFGPGTRLTVL.

This clone was counted once. J is TRBJ2-5 and V is TRBV4-2; 7 bases agree with TRBD2. With 0 bases clipped from V and 5 bases from J, the junction kept 12 bases outside the gene matches. The CDR3 covers 17 residues. Germline V gives CDR1 LGHNA, CDR2 YNFKEQ. Written as DNA, the CDR3 is TGTGCCAGCAGCCAAGAAGTCGGCGGGGGTCGTGGGGAGACCCAGTACTTC. Its translation: CASSQEVGGGRGETQYF.

This chain connects TRBV28 to TRBJ1-5; 8 bases map to TRBD1. Germline trimming cut 6 bases from V and 0 bases from J; bases unmatched to any gene: 4. The germline V gene has CDR1 MDHEN and CDR2 SYDVKM. This CDR3 is 15 amino acids long. CDR3 DNA: TGTGCCAGCAGGGTACAGGGGGTTAGCAATCAGCCCCAGCATTTT. Residues: CASRVQGVSNQPQHF.

The chain combines TRBV28 with TRBJ1-5; TRBD1 might be the D (5 bases). The CDR3 runs 12 residues. The ends were cut back, 10 bases at V and 7 bases at J, with 14 bases in the middle. Germline-derived CDR1 and CDR2 are MDHEN and SYDVKM. In nucleotides, the CDR3 is TGTGCCACTTGCTGGGGGGGACAGCCCCAGCATTTT. This encodes CATCWGGQPQHF. The entire variable domain, with the rest obtained from reference TRBV28 and TRBJ1-5, is as follows: DVKVTQSSRYLVKRTGEKVFLECVQDMDHENMFWYRQDPGLGLRLIYFSYDVKMKEKGDIPEGYSVSREKKERFSLILESASTNQTSMYLCATCWGGQPQHFGDGTRLSIL.

The rearrangement links TRBV10-3 to TRBJ2-2, with 7 nucleotides matching TRBD2. Germline V gene sequence: CDR1 ENHRY, CDR2 SYGVKD. V shed 6 bases, J shed 1 base, and the junction held 2 bases outside the gene matches. The CDR3 has 14 amino acids. The CDR3 reads CAIRVAGNTGELFF. The CDR3 DNA is TGTGCCATCAGGGTAGCGGGGAACACCGGGGAGCTGTTTTTT.

This CDR3 is CASQSSYNSPLHF. The CDR3 coding sequence is TGTGCCTCACAGAGCTCCTATAATTCACCCCTCCACTTT. This rearrangement joins TRBV6-5 to TRBJ1-6; D remains unclear. The CDR3 runs to 13 residues. From germline, CDR1 is MNHEY and CDR2 SVGAGI. V was pared by 11 bases and J by 0 bases, with 8 bases between.

This rearrangement joins TRBV7-2 to TRBJ2-7, with 10 bases aligning to TRBD1. The CDR3 has 14 residues. V gave up 3 bases and J gave up 6 bases; unmatched junction bases: 5. Looked up from germline, CDR1 is SGHTA and CDR2 is FQGNSA. DNA of the CDR3: TGTGCCAGCAGCTTCGGGACAGGGGCGACCGAGCAGTACTTC. It specifies CASSFGTGATEQYF.

Remarks on this clone: The junction does not match germline at one end; this may be a read error. The chain combines TRBV4-2 with TRBJ2-7; the match to TRBD2 covers 11 bases. Germline values: CDR1 LGHNA, CDR2 YNFKEQ. CDR3 length: 15 residues. DNA for the CDR3: TGTGCCAGCAGCCGAGCGACTAGCGGGGACTACGTGCAGTACTTC. Amino acid sequence: CASSRATSGDYVQYF.

This chain uses TRBV10-3 with TRBJ1-4; D is uncertain. The V gene's germline CDR1 is ENHRY and CDR2 SYGVKD. The CDR3 consists of 12 residues. V was trimmed by 2 bases and J by 13 bases, leaving 11 bases between them. The CDR3 here is CAISEREGILFF. The CDR3, as DNA: TGTGCCATCAGTGAGAGGGAGGGAATACTGTTTTTT.

This chain links TRBV21-1 with TRBJ2-3; TRBD2, the D gene given by the table, was not confirmed from the DNA. TRBV21-1 is an annotated pseudogene. The CDR3 is 18 amino acids. The CDR3 nucleotides read TGTGCCAGCAGCACCCCGACGACTAGCGGGAAGGCGGCAGATACGCAGTATTTT. Translation: CASSTPTTSGKAADTQYF.

The chain joins TRBV30 to TRBJ1-5, with a weak D call TRBD1 (5 bases). Germline CDR1 is GTSNPN and CDR2 is SVGIG (reference sequence). The length of the CDR3 is 14 residues. The V end lost 0 bases, the J end lost 2 bases, and 8 bases lay between the germline ends. CDR3 region: CAWSVRGGNQPQHF. The CDR3 DNA sequence: TGTGCCTGGAGTGTACGGGGGGGCAATCAGCCCCAGCATTTT.

This clone has only a few counts. The rearrangement joins TRBV30 to TRBJ1-1; 9 bases are a match to TRBD1. V lost 3 bases to trimming and J lost 4 bases; unmatched junction nucleotides: 9. The CDR3 length is 15 residues. Germline V CDR1 and CDR2: GTSNPN, SVGIG (reference sequence). The CDR3 sequence is CAWRDRGRVGTEAFF. In DNA, the CDR3 is TGTGCCTGGAGGGACAGGGGACGAGTCGGCACTGAAGCTTTCTTT.

This clone was recorded a few times. This chain links TRBV30 with TRBJ2-1; 10 bases fit TRBD2. Germline V gene sequence: CDR1 GTSNPN, CDR2 SVGIG (reference sequence). CDR3 length equals 15 residues. With 0 bases clipped from V and 6 bases from J, the junction kept 5 bases outside the gene matches. DNA of the CDR3: TGTGCCTGGAGTGTACGGCTAGCGGGAGTCAATGAGCAGTTCTTC. Its protein is CAWSVRLAGVNEQFF.

The chain's CDR3 is CASSGGTNTEAFF. The CDR3 nucleotides are TGTGCCAGCTCTGGTGGCACGAACACTGAAGCTTTCTTT. The chain couples TRBV18 to TRBJ1-1; D call uncertain. CDR1 is KGHSH and CDR2 is LQKENI in the germline V gene. The V end lost 6 bases, the J end lost 1 base, and 9 bases lay between the germline ends. CDR3 size: 13 residues.

This chain joins TRBV4-2 and TRBJ2-7, with 7 bases matching TRBD1. Germline V gene data show CDR1 as LGHNA and CDR2 as YNFKEQ. V was clipped by 4 bases and J by 5 bases; unmatched bases: 5. CDR3 length: 13 amino acids. Here the CDR3 reads CASSRDSLDEQYF. CDR3 nucleotide sequence: TGTGCCAGCAGCCGGGACAGTCTCGACGAGCAGTACTTC.

The chain has TRBV4-2 and TRBJ1-1; D ambiguous. The CDR3 extends over 14 amino acids. The germline gives CDR1 LGHNA, CDR2 YNFKEQ. With 0 bases removed from V and 1 base from J, the gap between germline ends came to 6 bases. In nucleotides, the CDR3 is TGTGCCAGCAGCCAAGAGGCGGGGAACACTGAAGCTTTCTTT. Translated: CASSQEAGNTEAFF.